This T cell receptor beta chain derives from a study of radiation and T cells in renal cell carcinoma (dated by TCRdb to the early 2020s). Study-wide context: In total, about 51 samples underwent TCR beta sequencing: approximately 25 tumors plus 27 peripheral blood samples. The final blood draw took place at 4 weeks after radiation, the same time as nephrectomy. Across all 50 or so samples, 4,016,671 unique CDR3 nucleotide sequences, encoding roughly 2,600,000 unique CDR3 amino acid sequences, were identified. Broader findings and caveats from the paper: Top tumor clonotypes rose in blood from baseline to 2 weeks post-radiation, then contracted by 4 weeks, suggesting transient expansion of tumor-resident clones. Because pretreatment tumor biopsies were not available, the study could not determine whether clonotypes were already present within the tumor at baseline. The single-armed trial design could not address effects of radiation dose or scheduling on the TCR repertoire. Tracking of blood repertoire dynamics stopped at more than three weeks after treatment, with no follow-up past that point.

The CDR3, from cysteine to phenylalanine, totals 15 residues. Left in the record is the CDR3 DNA by itself, 45 bases read in frame from the first base. The germline V gene supplies CDR1 SNHLY and CDR2 FYNNEI. Trimming removed 2 bases from V and 5 bases from J, leaving 12 bases between the germline ends. Regarding this clone: Its antigen remains unidentified. No much larger clone is present one base from it, and per-base qualities are unavailable.

The immunoSEQ kit was used, according to the manufacturer's recommendations, to generate TCR beta libraries from genomic DNA. Library preparation used a first multiplex PCR with proprietary primers, then a second PCR adding unique barcodes, with bead cleanups after each round. A kit-provided positive control reaction and a negative control reaction were included in every sample batch. The final libraries were assessed on an Agilent 4200 TapeStation D1000 ScreenTape, pooled by volume, and quantified by qPCR. Sequencing was performed on an Illumina NextSeq500 with a MidOutput 150-cycle cartridge, and 156 Read1 and 15 Index1 cycles were run with kit custom primers. The pooled library was loaded at approximately 0.96 pM, and approximately 20% PhiX control was spiked in. Per the original workflow: Vendor-processed data were analyzed in R, and a clonotype was defined as all T cells sharing the same CDR3 nucleotide sequence. In the clone abundance analyses, frequencies in each sample were normalized to that sample's 10,000 most abundant clones. Public T cell clones, which averaged fewer than five per sample, were removed prior to analysis. A difference in abundance of at least 32-fold between compartments was used to define tumor-enriched and baseline blood-enriched clonotypes. Clonotypes expanded or contracted between blood time points were identified with a beta-binomial differential abundance model. Similarity between tumor and blood repertoires was quantified using the Baroni-Urbani and Buser coefficient, and groups were compared with two-tailed Wilcoxon tests in R. Held by TCRdb, this immuneACCESS table contains in-frame sequences only and omits some clones. Under half of the omission traces to an unresolved V gene where checked; the cause of the rest is unknown. That table furnishes V, J and clone size, whereas the DNA furnished D and trimming. The sample table holds under 100,000 clones, of which 75% to 85% were seen once. The ten largest clones capture approximately 7.8% of the sample.

The sample's time point label, in plain terms: blood 4 weeks post-SBRT, at nephrectomy. The treatment or condition tag for this specimen amounts to: 15 Gy SBRT to primary tumor, nephrectomy 4 weeks later. The samples were obtained from a clinical trial, where primary renal cell carcinomas were treated with 15 Gy stereotactic body radiation therapy and then removed by nephrectomy 4 weeks afterward. To follow tumor-enriched clonotypes, peripheral blood was collected serially from radiation-treated patients at baseline and again at 2 weeks and 4 weeks after SBRT. Renal cell carcinoma with clear cell pathology was present in all patients. The QIAamp DNA Blood Mini Kit (Qiagen) was used to prepare genomic DNA for TCR sequencing. Samples were included in the analyses only if all quality control checks were passed.

The sample was blood, taken from a patient whose treatment included radiotherapy and nephrectomy. The rearranged chain carries TRBV2 and TRBJ2-2; a confident D gene designation cannot be given. This TCR was sampled from a man aged 60 to 75 with renal cell carcinoma. The base sequence is TGTGCCAGCAGTGAATGGCGCATTGAGACCGGGGAGCTGTTTTTT. Its translation is CASSEWRIETGELFF.